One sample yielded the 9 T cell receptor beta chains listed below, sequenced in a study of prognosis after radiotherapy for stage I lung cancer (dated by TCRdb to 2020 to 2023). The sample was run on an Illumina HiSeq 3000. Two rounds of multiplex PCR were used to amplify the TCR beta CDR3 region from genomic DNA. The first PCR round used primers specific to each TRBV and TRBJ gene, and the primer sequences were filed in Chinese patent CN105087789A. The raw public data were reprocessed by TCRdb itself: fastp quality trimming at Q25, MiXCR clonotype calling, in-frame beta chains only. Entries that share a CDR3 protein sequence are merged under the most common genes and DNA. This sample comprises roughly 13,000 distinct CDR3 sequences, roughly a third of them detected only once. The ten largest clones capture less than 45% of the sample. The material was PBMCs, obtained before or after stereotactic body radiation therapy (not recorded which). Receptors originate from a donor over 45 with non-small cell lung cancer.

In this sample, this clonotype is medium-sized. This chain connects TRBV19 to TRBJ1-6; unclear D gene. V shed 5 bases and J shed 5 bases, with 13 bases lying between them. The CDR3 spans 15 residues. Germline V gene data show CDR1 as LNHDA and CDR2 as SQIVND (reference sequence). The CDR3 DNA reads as TGTGCCAGTAGTCGGCGGAGTACAGATAATTCACCCCTCCACTTT. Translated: CASSRRSTDNSPLHF.

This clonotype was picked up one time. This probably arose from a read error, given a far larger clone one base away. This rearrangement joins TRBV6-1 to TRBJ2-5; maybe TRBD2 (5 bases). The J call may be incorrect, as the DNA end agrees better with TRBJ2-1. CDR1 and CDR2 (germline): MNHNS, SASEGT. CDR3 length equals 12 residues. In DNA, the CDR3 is TGTGCCAGCATCCGCGGGTACAATGAGCAGTTCTTC. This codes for CASIRGYNEQFF.

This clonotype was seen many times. The CDR3 region is CASSWGRGQETQYF. CDR3 coding DNA: TGTGCCAGCAGTTGGGGGAGGGGGCAAGAGACCCAGTACTTC. The chain carries TRBV28 and TRBJ2-5; D is perhaps TRBD2 (7 bases). The CDR3 consists of 14 residues. Germline CDR1 MDHEN, CDR2 SYDVKM. Trimming removed 4 bases at V and 2 bases at J, with 11 bases between.

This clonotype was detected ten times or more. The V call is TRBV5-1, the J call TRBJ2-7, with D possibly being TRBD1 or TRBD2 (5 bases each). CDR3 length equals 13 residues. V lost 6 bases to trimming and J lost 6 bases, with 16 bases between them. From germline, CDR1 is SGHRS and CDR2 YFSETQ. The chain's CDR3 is CASNRDLGAEQYF. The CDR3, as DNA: TGCGCCAGCAACCGGGACCTCGGGGCCGAGCAGTACTTC.

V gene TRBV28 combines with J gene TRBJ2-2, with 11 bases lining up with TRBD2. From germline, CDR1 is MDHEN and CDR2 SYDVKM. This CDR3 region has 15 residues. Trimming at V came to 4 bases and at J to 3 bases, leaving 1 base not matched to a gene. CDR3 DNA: TGTGCCAGCAGTTCACTAGCGGGGGACACCGGGGAGCTGTTTTTT. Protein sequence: CASSSLAGDTGELFF.

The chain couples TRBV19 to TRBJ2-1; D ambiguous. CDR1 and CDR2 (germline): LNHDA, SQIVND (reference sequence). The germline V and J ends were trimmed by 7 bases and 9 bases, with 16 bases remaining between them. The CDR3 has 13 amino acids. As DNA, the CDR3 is TGTGCCAGTAATCAGAGTTGTACGAGTGAGCAGTTCTTC. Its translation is CASNQSCTSEQFF.

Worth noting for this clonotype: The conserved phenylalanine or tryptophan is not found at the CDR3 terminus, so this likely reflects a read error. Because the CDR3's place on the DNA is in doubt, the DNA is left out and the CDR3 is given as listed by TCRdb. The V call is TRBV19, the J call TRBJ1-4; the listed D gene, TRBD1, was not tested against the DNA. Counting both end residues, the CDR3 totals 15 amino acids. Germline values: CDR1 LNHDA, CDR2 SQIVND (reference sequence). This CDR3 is CASSPGTGAGKKMFL.

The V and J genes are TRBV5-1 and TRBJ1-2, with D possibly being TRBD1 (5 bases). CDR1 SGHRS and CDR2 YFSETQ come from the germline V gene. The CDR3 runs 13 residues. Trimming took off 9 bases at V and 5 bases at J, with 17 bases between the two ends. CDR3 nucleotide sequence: TGCGCCATTAGCATAGACAGCGGATATGGCTACACCTTC. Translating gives CAISIDSGYGYTF.

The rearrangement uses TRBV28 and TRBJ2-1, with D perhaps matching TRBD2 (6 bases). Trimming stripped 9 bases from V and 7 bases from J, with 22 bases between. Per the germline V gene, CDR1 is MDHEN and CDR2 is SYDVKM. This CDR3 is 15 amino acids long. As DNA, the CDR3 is TGTGCCAGTTATCGGGACTTGACCGGGAATAATGAGCAGTTCTTC. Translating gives CASYRDLTGNNEQFF.